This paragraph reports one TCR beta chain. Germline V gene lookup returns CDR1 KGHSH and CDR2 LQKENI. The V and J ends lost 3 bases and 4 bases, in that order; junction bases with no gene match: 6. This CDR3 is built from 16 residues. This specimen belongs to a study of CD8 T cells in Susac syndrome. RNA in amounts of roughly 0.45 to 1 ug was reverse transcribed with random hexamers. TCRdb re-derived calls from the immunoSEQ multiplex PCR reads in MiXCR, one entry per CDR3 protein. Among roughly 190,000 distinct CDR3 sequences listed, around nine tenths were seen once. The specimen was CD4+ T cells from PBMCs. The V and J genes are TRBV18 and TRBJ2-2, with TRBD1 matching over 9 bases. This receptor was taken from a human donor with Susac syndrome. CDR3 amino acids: CASSPTGTGITGELFF. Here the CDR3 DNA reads TGTGCCAGCTCACCGACGGGGACAGGGATCACCGGGGAGCTGTTTTTT. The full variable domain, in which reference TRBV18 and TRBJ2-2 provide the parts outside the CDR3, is NAGVMQNPRHLVRRRGQEARLRCSPMKGHSHVYWYRQLPEEGLKFMVYLQKENIIDESGMPKERFSAEFPKEGPSILRIQQVVRGDSAAYFCASSPTGTGITGELFFGEGSRLTVL.